These 5 T cell receptor beta chains were all obtained from the same sample, sequenced in a study of cytomegalovirus exposure and HLA in healthy donors. The PCR ran on 60 Vbeta and 13 Jbeta primers. Assay: immunoSEQ multiplex PCR; the TCRdb copy retains only in-frame clones and omits some. Here the sample spans approximately 120,000 clones, roughly 79% being singletons. Sequencing was performed on PBMCs. The receptor set was obtained from a woman in her 30s in good health and CMV-seronegative.

The chain combines TRBV6-6 with TRBJ2-3; TRBD1 is a possible D gene (5 bases). Germline V lookup: CDR1 MNHNY, CDR2 SVGAGI (reference sequence). Trimming shortened V by 6 bases and J by 2 bases, and 18 bases separated the two germline ends. The CDR3 consists of 16 residues. The CDR3 loop reads CASSSRQPEDTDTQYF. CDR3 coding DNA: TGTGCCAGCAGCAGTAGACAGCCTGAAGACACAGATACGCAGTATTTT.

The rearrangement uses TRBV5-1 and TRBJ2-3; the D gene is possibly TRBD2 (5 bases). Germline lookup yields CDR1 SGHRS and CDR2 YFSETQ. V lost 1 base and J 5 bases, leaving 14 bases between the germline ends. The CDR3 has 15 amino acids. CDR3 coding DNA: TGCGCCAGCAGCTTGTATCTTTCGGGGTTAGATACGCAGTATTTT. This translates into CASSLYLSGLDTQYF.

The chain recombines TRBV7-3 with TRBJ2-2; D gene ambiguous. V lost 2 bases to trimming and J lost 5 bases, with 15 bases between them. CDR1 is SGHTA, CDR2 FQGTGA, per germline. This CDR3 is 16 amino acids long. CDR3 amino acids: CASSLAPRSSTGELFF. In DNA form, the CDR3 reads TGTGCCAGCAGCTTAGCCCCGCGTTCGAGTACCGGGGAGCTGTTTTTT. The full variable domain, in which reference TRBV7-3 and TRBJ2-2 provide the parts outside the CDR3, is GAGVSQTPSNKVTEKGKYVELRCDPISGHTALYWYRQSLGQGPEFLIYFQGTGAADDSGLPNDRFFAVRPEGSVSTLKIQRTERGDSAVYLCASSLAPRSSTGELFFGEGSRLTVL.

The CDR3 DNA reads TGTGCCAGTATTGACAGGGCACCTGGAAACACCATATATTTT. It translates to CASIDRAPGNTIYF. The J gene is TRBJ1-3, the V gene TRBV19, with 7 positions matching TRBD1. J gave up 2 bases and V 7 bases, and 5 bases lay outside the gene matches. This CDR3 is 14 amino acids long. The germline gives CDR1 LNHDA, CDR2 SQIVND (reference sequence).

The chain employs TRBV5-4 and TRBJ1-6, with 7 bases matching TRBD1. The CDR3 sequence is 13 residues long. Germline V gives CDR1 SGHNT, CDR2 YYREEE (reference sequence). V shed 0 bases, J shed 9 bases, and the junction held 0 bases outside the gene matches. This CDR3 is CASSLGQGSPLHF. The CDR3 region has the DNA TGTGCCAGCAGCTTGGGACAGGGTTCACCCCTCCACTTT.